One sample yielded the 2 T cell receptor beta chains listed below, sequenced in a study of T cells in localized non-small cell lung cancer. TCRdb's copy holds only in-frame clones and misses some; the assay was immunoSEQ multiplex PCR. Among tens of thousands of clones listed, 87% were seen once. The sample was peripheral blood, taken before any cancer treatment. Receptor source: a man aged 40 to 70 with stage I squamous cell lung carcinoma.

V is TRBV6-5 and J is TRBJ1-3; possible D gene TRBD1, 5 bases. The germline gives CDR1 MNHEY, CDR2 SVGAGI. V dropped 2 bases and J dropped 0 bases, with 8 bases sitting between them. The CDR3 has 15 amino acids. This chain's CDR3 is CASSYGGYSGNTIYF. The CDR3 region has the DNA TGTGCCAGCAGTTACGGGGGATACTCTGGAAACACCATATATTTT.

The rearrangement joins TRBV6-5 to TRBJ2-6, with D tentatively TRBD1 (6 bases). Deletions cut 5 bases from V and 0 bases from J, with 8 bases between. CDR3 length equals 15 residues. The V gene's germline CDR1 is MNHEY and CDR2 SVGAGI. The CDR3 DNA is TGTGCCAGCAGTACGGACAGCTCTGGGGCCAACGTCCTGACTTTC. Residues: CASSTDSSGANVLTF.